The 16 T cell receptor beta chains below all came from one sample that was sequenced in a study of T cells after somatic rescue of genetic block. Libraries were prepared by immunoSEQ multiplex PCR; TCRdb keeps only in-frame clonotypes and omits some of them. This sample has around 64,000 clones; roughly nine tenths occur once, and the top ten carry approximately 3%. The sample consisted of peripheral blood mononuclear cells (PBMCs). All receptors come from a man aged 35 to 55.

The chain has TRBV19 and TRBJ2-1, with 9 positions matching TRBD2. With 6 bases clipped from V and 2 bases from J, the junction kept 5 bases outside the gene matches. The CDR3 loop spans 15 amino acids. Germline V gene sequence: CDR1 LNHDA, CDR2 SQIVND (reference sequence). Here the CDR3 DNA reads TGTGCCAGTAGCATTAGCGGGGGACCCTACAATGAGCAGTTCTTC. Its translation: CASSISGGPYNEQFF.

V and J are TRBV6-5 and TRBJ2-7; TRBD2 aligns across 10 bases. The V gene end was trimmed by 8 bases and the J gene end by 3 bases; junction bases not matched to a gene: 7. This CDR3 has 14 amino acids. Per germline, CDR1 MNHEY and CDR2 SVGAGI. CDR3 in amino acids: CASLAPSGSYEQYF. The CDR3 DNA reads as TGTGCCAGCTTAGCCCCTAGCGGGAGCTACGAGCAGTACTTC.

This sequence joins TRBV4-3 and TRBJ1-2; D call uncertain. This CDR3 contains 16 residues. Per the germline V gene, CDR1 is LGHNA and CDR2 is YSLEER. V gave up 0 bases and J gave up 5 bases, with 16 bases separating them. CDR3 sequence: CASSQDVRAHIYGYTF. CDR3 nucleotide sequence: TGCGCCAGCAGCCAAGACGTCAGAGCTCACATTTATGGCTACACCTTC.

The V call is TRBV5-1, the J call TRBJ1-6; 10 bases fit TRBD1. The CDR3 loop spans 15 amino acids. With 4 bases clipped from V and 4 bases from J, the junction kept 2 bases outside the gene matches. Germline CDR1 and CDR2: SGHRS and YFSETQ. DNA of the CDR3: TGCGCCAGCAGCGTGGGACAGGGGTATAATTCACCCCTCCACTTT. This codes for CASSVGQGYNSPLHF.

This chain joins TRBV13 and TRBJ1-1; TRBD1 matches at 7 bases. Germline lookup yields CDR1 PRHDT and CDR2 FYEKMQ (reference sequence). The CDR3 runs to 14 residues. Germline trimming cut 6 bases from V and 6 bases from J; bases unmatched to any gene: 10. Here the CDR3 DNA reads TGTGCCAGCAGACGGACAGGCGATATCCCTGAAGCTTTCTTT. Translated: CASRRTGDIPEAFF. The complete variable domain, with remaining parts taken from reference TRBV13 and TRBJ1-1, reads AAGVIQSPRHLIKEKRETATLKCYPIPRHDTVYWYQQGPGQDPQFLISFYEKMQSDKGSIPDRFSAQQFSDYHSELNMSSLELGDSALYFCASRRTGDIPEAFFGQGTRLTVV.

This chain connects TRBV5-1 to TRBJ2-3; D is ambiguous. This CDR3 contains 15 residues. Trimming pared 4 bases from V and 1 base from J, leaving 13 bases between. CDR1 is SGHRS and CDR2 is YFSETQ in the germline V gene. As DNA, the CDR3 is TGCGCCAGCAGCCTTCTCTTGTCTGGCACAGATACGCAGTATTTT. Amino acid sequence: CASSLLLSGTDTQYF.

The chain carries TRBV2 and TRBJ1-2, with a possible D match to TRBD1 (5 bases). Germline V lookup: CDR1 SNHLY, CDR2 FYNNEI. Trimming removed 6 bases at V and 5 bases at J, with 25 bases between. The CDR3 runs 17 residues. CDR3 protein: CASSPLRDAGYGYGYTF. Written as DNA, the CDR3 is TGTGCCAGCAGCCCCCTCCGGGACGCAGGGTACGGGTATGGCTACACCTTC.

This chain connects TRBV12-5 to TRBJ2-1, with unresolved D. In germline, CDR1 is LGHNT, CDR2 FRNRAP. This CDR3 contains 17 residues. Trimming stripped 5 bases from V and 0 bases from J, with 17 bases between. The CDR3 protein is CASGQPIGQGSYNEQFF. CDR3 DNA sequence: TGTGCTAGTGGTCAACCCATCGGGCAAGGCTCCTACAATGAGCAGTTCTTC.

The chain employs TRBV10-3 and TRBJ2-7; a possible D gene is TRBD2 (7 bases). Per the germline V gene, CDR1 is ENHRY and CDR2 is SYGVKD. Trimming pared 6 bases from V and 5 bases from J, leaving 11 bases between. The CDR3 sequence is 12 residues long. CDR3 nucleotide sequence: TGTGCCATCAGGGACAGCGGGAACGAGCAGTACTTC. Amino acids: CAIRDSGNEQYF.

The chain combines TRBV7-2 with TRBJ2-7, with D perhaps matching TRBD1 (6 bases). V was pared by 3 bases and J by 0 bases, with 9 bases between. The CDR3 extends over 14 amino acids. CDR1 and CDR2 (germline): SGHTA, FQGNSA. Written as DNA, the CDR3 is TGTGCCAGCAGCTTCCGGACAGCCTCCTACGAGCAGTACTTC. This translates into CASSFRTASYEQYF.

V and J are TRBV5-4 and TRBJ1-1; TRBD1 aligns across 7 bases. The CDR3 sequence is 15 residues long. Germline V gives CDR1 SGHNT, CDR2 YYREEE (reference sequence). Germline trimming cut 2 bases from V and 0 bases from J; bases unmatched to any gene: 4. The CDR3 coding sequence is TGTGCCAGCAGCTTCGGACAGGCCATGAACACTGAAGCTTTCTTT. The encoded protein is CASSFGQAMNTEAFF.

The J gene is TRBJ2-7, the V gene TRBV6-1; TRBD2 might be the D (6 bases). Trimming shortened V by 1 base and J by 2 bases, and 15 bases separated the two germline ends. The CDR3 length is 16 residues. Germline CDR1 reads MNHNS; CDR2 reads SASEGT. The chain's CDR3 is CASSEGLFGGTYEQYF. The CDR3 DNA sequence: TGTGCCAGCAGTGAAGGATTGTTTGGCGGGACCTACGAGCAGTACTTC.

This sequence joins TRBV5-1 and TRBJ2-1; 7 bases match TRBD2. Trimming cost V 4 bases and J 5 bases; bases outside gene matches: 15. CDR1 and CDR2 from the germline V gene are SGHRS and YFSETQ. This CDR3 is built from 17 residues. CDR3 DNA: TGCGCCAGCAGCGGGGCCAGCGGGACTACATGGAACAATGAGCAGTTCTTC. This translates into CASSGASGTTWNNEQFF.

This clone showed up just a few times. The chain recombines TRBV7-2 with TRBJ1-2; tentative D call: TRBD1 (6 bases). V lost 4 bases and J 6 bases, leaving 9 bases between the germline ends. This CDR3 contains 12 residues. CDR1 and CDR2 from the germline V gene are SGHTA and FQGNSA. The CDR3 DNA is TGTGCCAGCAGCTCCTACAGGGATGGCTACACCTTC. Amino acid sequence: CASSSYRDGYTF.

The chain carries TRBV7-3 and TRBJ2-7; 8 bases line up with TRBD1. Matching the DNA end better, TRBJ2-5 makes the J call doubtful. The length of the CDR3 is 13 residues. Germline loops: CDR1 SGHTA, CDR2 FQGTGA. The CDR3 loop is CASGKGTGETQYF. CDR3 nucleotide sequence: TGTGCCAGCGGGAAAGGGACAGGAGAGACCCAGTACTTC.

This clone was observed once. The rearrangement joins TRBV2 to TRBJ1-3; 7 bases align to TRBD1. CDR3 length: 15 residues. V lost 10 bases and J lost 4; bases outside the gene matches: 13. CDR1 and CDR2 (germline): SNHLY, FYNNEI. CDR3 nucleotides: TGTGCCACCGAAGAACAGGGGTGGTACGGAAACACCATATATTTT. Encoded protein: CATEEQGWYGNTIYF.